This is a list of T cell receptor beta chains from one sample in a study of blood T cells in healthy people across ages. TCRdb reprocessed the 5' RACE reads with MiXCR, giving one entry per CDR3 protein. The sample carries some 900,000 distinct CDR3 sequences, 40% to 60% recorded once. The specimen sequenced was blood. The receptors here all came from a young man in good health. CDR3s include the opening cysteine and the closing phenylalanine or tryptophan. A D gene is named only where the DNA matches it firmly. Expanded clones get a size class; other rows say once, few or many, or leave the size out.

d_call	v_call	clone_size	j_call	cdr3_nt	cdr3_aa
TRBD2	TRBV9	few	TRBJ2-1	TGTGCCAGCAGCGTCACTAGCGGGGTTTCTGAGCAGTTCTTC	CASSVTSGVSEQFF
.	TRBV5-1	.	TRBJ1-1	TGCGCCAGCAGCCCCCCCTCCGGAGAGGGCACTGAAGCTTTCTTT	CASSPPSGEGTEAFF
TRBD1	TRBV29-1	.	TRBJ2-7	TGCAGCGTACTGGGACAGGGGTCGATCGAGCAGTACTTC	CSVLGQGSIEQYF
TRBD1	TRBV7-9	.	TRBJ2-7	TGTGCCAGCTCAAGTCTCCCCGGGACAGTCTACGAGCAGTACTTC	CASSSLPGTVYEQYF
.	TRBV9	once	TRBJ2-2	TGTGCCAGCACCGTCCGGGGGAGCGCGAACACCGGGGAGCTGTTTTTT	CASTVRGSANTGELFF
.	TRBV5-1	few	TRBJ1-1	TGCGCCAGCAGCTTGGGGGACGACAGAGGAGAGAAAGCTTTCTTT	CASSLGDDRGEKAFF
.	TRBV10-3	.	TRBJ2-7	TGTGCCATTCGAGGGCCGGGGGAGCAGTACTTC	CAIRGPGEQYF
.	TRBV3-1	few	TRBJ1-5	TGTGCCAGCAGCCAATCGGGGAATCAGCCCCAGCATTTT	CASSQSGNQPQHF
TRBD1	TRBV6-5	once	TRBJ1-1	TGTGCCAGCAAGGGACAGGGGAGAACTGAAGCTTTCTTT	CASKGQGRTEAFF
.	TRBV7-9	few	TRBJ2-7	TGTGCCAGCAGCCCTGCGGGCGAGCAGTACTTC	CASSPAGEQYF
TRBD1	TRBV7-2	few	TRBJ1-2	TGTGCCAGCAGCCTTGGTTCGGGGACAGGGTATGGCTACACCTTC	CASSLGSGTGYGYTF
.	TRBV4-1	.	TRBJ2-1	TGCGCCAGCAGACCCGGGGCACTACCGGTGGGGGGTGAGCAGTTCTTC	CASRPGALPVGGEQFF
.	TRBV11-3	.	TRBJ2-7	TGTGCCAGCAGCTTCACTCAGGGGAATGAGCAGTACTTC	CASSFTQGNEQYF
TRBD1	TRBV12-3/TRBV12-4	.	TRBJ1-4	TGTGCCAGCAGTCCTGCGGGACAGGAAAATGAAAAACTGTTTTTT	CASSPAGQENEKLFF
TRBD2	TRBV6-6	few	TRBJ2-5	TGTGCCAGCAGTTACGCTGCGGGGGGGGATTGGACCCAGTACTTC	CASSYAAGGDWTQYF
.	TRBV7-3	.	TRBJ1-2	TGTGCCAGCAGCTTAAGCGGTGGAGGGATTTATGGCTACACCTTC	CASSLSGGGIYGYTF
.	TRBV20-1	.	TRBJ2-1	TGCAGTGCTAGCCTGAACACCCTGGGCAATGAGCAGTTCTTC	CSASLNTLGNEQFF